These T cell receptor beta chains were read from a single sample in a study of Ad26.COV2.S vaccination and SARS-CoV-2 variants. TCRdb keeps only in-frame clones here, not all; method: immunoSEQ multiplex PCR. This sample has about 470,000 clones, with about 90% found just once. The sequences come from peripheral blood, collected in a trial of Ad26.COV2.S vaccine versus placebo. The receptors come from a person aged 18 to 59 who received the Ad26.COV2.S COVID-19 vaccine or a placebo. Each CDR3 is given with its conserved first and last residue. The D gene is left open where the match is weak. Not every row has a clone size; where given, it reads once, few, many or a size class.

TRBV11-2	NA	NA	TRBJ1-1	TGTGCCAGCAGCTTAGCTCGGGGCTACGCCACTGAAGCTTTCTTT	CASSLARGYATEAFF
TRBV4-1	NA	NA	TRBJ1-6	TGCGCCAGCAGCCTCCAAACAGGGCGGCTTGGTAATTCACCCCTCCACTTT	CASSLQTGRLGNSPLHF
TRBV6-1	NA	NA	TRBJ1-2	TGTGCCAGCAGTGAAGTTACGCGATGGAATGGCTACACCTTC	CASSEVTRWNGYTF
TRBV28	NA	NA	TRBJ2-3	TGTGCCAGCACAGGGGGACTGGTCGGTAGCACAGATACGCAGTATTTT	CASTGGLVGSTDTQYF
TRBV7-8	NA	NA	TRBJ1-4	TGTGCCAGCAGCTTAGCTTCCGAGACTGCCTATAGGGCTAATGAAAAACTGTTTTTT	CASSLASETAYRANEKLFF
TRBV6-2/TRBV6-3	NA	NA	TRBJ2-7	TGTGCCAGCAGCAATCCCGCACTGGACAAATACGAGCAGTACTTC	CASSNPALDKYEQYF
TRBV5-8	NA	TRBD1	TRBJ1-4	TGTGCCAGCAGCTTGGGGGACAGGGGGCTAGAAAAACTGTTTTTT	CASSLGDRGLEKLFF
TRBV5-3	NA	NA	TRBJ2-7	TGTGCCAGAAGCTCGTACACCTACGAGCAGTACTTC	CARSSYTYEQYF
TRBV24-1	once	TRBD1	TRBJ2-7	TGTGCCACCAGAAGGCCGGGACAGGGCTACGAGCAGTACTTC	CATRRPGQGYEQYF
TRBV28	NA	NA	TRBJ2-7	TGTGCCCGGTCGAAACACTCCTCCTACGAGCAGTACTTC	CARSKHSSYEQYF
TRBV5-4	NA	TRBD2	TRBJ2-3	TGTGCCAGCAGCTTGGTCCCGAGCGGGAGCGGCACAGATACGCAGTATTTT	CASSLVPSGSGTDTQYF
TRBV7-9	NA	TRBD1	TRBJ2-7	TGTGCCAGCAGTCGTGCCCCGGGACAGTCAACCCCTGACTTC	CASSRAPGQSTPDF
TRBV11-2	NA	NA	TRBJ2-7	TGTGCCAGCACCCCACCGTTTAGGGGCTACGAGCAGTACTTC	CASTPPFRGYEQYF
TRBV6-5	NA	TRBD1	TRBJ2-1	TGTGCCATCCTACAGGGGGTCTCCTACAATGAGCAGTTCTTC	CAILQGVSYNEQFF
TRBV5-1	NA	NA	TRBJ1-5	TGCGCCAGCAGCTTGGGGGACGTTAGCAATCAGCCCCAGCATTTT	CASSLGDVSNQPQHF
TRBV3-1/TRBV3-2	few	NA	TRBJ2-7	TGTGCCAGCAGCCAAGTACGCCGCGAGGATTCCTACGAGCAGTACTTC	CASSQVRREDSYEQYF
TRBV6-2/TRBV6-3	NA	TRBD2	TRBJ2-7	TGTGCCAGCAGTTACGGGGCAGGGCAGCGGGAGAACTCCTACGAGCAGTACTTC	CASSYGAGQRENSYEQYF
TRBV2	NA	TRBD2	TRBJ2-1	TGTGCCAGCAGTGAACTAGCGGGTTCCTACAATGAGCAGTTCTTC	CASSELAGSYNEQFF
TRBV7-9	NA	NA	TRBJ2-1	TGTGCCAGCAGCCAAGAGGGGGGTGAGCAGTTCTTC	CASSQEGGEQFF
TRBV5-6	NA	NA	TRBJ1-6	TGTGCCAGCAGCTTGAAGGGATATTCACCCCTCCACTTT	CASSLKGYSPLHF
TRBV7-2	NA	TRBD2	TRBJ2-3	TGTGCCAGCAGCCCCAGTTGGCTAGCGGGAGGGCCGGAGGCAGATACGCAGTATTTT	CASSPSWLAGGPEADTQYF
TRBV28	NA	NA	TRBJ2-7	TGTGCCAGCACCCGGCTGGGGTCAAGCTTCTACGAGCAGTACTTC	CASTRLGSSFYEQYF
TRBV15	NA	NA	TRBJ2-7	TGTGCCACCAGCGCCGGAGACAGCGGAAGGGCGCAGTACTTC	CATSAGDSGRAQYF
TRBV27	NA	NA	TRBJ2-7	TGTGCCAGCAGTTTTATGCGGACAAACTTTTTATTGTACTTC	CASSFMRTNFLLYF
TRBV18	NA	NA	TRBJ2-5	TGTGCCAGCTCACCGGTCTTCGAACCGAACCAAGAGACCCAGTACTTC	CASSPVFEPNQETQYF
TRBV5-1	NA	NA	TRBJ2-4	TGCGCCAGCAGCTCGGGACTGGGCCCCCCTGAGAACATTCAGTACTTC	CASSSGLGPPENIQYF
TRBV21-1	NA	NA	TRBJ2-3	TGTGCCAGCATTGATCCGGGTATCGGGGGGGACACAGATACGCAGTATTTT	CASIDPGIGGDTDTQYF
TRBV20-1	few	NA	TRBJ1-6	TGCAGTGCGACGGCTAATTCACCCCTCCACTTT	CSATANSPLHF
TRBV5-5	NA	TRBD1	TRBJ2-7	TGTGCCAGCACTCTCCCAGGACAGGGGGGTCGGGAGCAGTACTTC	CASTLPGQGGREQYF
TRBV13	NA	TRBD2	TRBJ2-1	TGTGCCAGCAGCCCCAGGGGACTAGCGGGAGGGGGGCAGTTCTTC	CASSPRGLAGGGQFF